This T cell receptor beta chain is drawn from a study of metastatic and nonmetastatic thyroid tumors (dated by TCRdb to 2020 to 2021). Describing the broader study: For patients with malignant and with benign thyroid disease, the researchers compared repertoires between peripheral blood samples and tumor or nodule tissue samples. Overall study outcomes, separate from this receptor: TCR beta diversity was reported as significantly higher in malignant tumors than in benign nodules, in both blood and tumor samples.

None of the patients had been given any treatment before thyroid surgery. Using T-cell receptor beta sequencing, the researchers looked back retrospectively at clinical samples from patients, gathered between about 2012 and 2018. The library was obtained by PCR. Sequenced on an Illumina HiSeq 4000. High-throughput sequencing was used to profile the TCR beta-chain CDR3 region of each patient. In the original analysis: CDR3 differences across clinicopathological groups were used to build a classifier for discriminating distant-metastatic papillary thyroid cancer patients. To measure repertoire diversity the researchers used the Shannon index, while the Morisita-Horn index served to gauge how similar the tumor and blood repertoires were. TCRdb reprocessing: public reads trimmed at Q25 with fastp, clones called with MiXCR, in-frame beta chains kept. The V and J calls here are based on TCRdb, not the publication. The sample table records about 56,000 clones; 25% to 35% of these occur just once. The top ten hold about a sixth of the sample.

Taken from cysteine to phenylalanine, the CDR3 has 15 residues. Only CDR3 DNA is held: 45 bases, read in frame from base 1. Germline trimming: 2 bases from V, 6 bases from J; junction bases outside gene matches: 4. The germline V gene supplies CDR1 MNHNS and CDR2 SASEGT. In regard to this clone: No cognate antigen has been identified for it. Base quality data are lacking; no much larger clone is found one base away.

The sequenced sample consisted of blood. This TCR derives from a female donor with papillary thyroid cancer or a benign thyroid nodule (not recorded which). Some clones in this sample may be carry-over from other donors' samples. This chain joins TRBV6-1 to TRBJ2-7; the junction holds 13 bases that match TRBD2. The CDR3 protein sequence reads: CASSELGTSGTEQYF. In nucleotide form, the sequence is TGTGCCAGCAGTGAACTGGGGACTAGCGGGACCGAGCAGTACTTC.